The T cell receptor (beta chain) under discussion was sequenced for a study of T cell repertoires in cytomegalovirus infection. Whole-study context: Evidence of both CMV infection and a matching HLA type came from public TCR beta signatures.

As concerns this clonotype: The antigen is not known.

Trimming at V came to 5 bases and at J to 8 bases, leaving 6 bases not matched to a gene. CDR3 size: 14 residues. The germline CDR1 and CDR2 sequences are MNHEY and SMNVEV (reference sequence). From the reads, TCRdb called clonotypes with MiXCR, one entry per CDR3 protein. Among approximately 73,000 distinct CDR3 sequences listed, approximately 40% were seen once. The sequences come from CD8+ T cells from cultured PBMCs, collected from culture after CMV antigen stimulation. The chain couples TRBV27 to TRBJ1-6; TRBD1 agrees at 7 bases. The TCR comes from a human donor in good health (CMV status not recorded). Some clones in this sample may be carry-over from other donors' samples. This chain's CDR3 is CASSPQGGYSPLHF. The CDR3 region has the DNA TGTGCCAGCAGTCCTCAGGGGGGGTATTCACCCCTCCACTTT.